A selection of T cell receptor beta chains follows, all from one sample in a study of cytomegalovirus exposure and HLA in healthy donors. Profiling relied on immunoSEQ multiplex PCR, and the TCRdb table lists in-frame clones only, not all of them. The table for this sample gives fewer than 150,000 clones. The sample consisted of PBMCs. These receptors were obtained from a middle-aged man in good health and CMV-seronegative. CDR3s include the opening cysteine and the closing phenylalanine or tryptophan. Each record gives: CDR3 length, D gene, J gene, V gene, CDR3 protein, CDR3 DNA. The D gene is left open where the match is weak.

len: 14
d_gene: TRBD1
j_gene: TRBJ1-3
v_gene: TRBV6-5
CDR3aa: CASRGDRGGNTIYF
CDR3nt: TGTGCCAGCAGGGGCGACAGGGGAGGAAACACCATATATTTT

len: 16
d_gene: .
j_gene: TRBJ1-5
v_gene: TRBV21-1
CDR3aa: CASSKAADRVVQPQHF
CDR3nt: TGTGCCAGCAGCAAAGCTGCGGACAGGGTTGTTCAGCCCCAGCATTTT

len: 15
d_gene: TRBD1
j_gene: TRBJ1-2
v_gene: TRBV19
CDR3aa: CASSMRGQGPSGYTF
CDR3nt: TGTGCCAGTAGTATGAGGGGACAGGGACCTAGTGGCTACACCTTC

len: 16
d_gene: .
j_gene: TRBJ1-1
v_gene: TRBV12-2
CDR3aa: CASRFSRGRGLTEAFF
CDR3nt: TGTGCAAGTCGCTTCTCACGGGGAAGGGGGCTCACTGAAGCTTTCTTT

len: 17
d_gene: TRBD2
j_gene: TRBJ2-2
v_gene: TRBV7-9
CDR3aa: CASSFSGAAPNTGELFF
CDR3nt: TGTGCCAGCAGCTTTAGCGGGGCCGCCCCGAACACCGGGGAGCTGTTTTTT

len: 15
d_gene: .
j_gene: TRBJ2-7
v_gene: TRBV11-2
CDR3aa: CASTPLNWGENEQYF
CDR3nt: TGTGCCAGCACCCCGTTGAATTGGGGGGAAAACGAGCAGTACTTC

len: 12
d_gene: .
j_gene: TRBJ2-2
v_gene: TRBV5-6
CDR3aa: CTSSTSWGELFF
CDR3nt: TGTACCAGCAGCACTTCTTGGGGGGAGCTGTTTTTT

len: 15
d_gene: .
j_gene: TRBJ1-5
v_gene: TRBV27
CDR3aa: CASRGADGGNQPQHF
CDR3nt: TGTGCCAGCAGGGGAGCAGACGGGGGGAATCAGCCCCAGCATTTT

len: 13
d_gene: .
j_gene: TRBJ1-1
v_gene: TRBV6-5
CDR3aa: CASSYAPETEAFF
CDR3nt: TGTGCCAGCAGTTATGCCCCGGAGACTGAAGCTTTCTTT

len: 15
d_gene: .
j_gene: TRBJ1-4
v_gene: TRBV21-1
CDR3aa: CASGMRGGFNEKLFF
CDR3nt: TGTGCCAGCGGTATGCGGGGAGGCTTTAATGAAAAACTGTTTTTT

len: 14
d_gene: TRBD1
j_gene: TRBJ2-2
v_gene: TRBV6-1
CDR3aa: CASKETGGTGELFF
CDR3nt: TGTGCCAGCAAGGAGACAGGGGGGACCGGGGAGCTGTTTTTT

len: 13
d_gene: .
j_gene: TRBJ2-3
v_gene: TRBV7-9
CDR3aa: CASSSGGTDTQYF
CDR3nt: TGTGCCAGCAGCTCCGGGGGCACAGATACGCAGTATTTT

len: 14
d_gene: .
j_gene: TRBJ1-1
v_gene: TRBV28
CDR3aa: CASSLSYMNTEAFF
CDR3nt: TGTGCCAGCAGTTTATCCTATATGAACACTGAAGCTTTCTTT

len: 14
d_gene: TRBD1
j_gene: TRBJ1-2
v_gene: TRBV29-1
CDR3aa: CSSEGQGRAGGYTF
CDR3nt: TGCAGCTCCGAAGGACAGGGAAGAGCGGGTGGCTACACCTTC

len: 13
d_gene: .
j_gene: TRBJ1-1
v_gene: TRBV6-6
CDR3aa: CASSLNRGTEAFF
CDR3nt: TGTGCCAGCAGTTTGAATCGGGGCACTGAAGCTTTCTTT

len: 15
d_gene: .
j_gene: TRBJ2-1
v_gene: TRBV5-1
CDR3aa: CASSLEWTAYNEQFF
CDR3nt: TGCGCCAGCAGCTTGGAGTGGACAGCATACAATGAGCAGTTCTTC

len: 15
d_gene: TRBD1
j_gene: TRBJ1-5
v_gene: TRBV5-4
CDR3aa: CASSSDRDTGQPQHF
CDR3nt: TGTGCCAGCAGCTCTGACAGGGATACAGGCCAGCCCCAGCATTTT

len: 17
d_gene: TRBD1
j_gene: TRBJ2-2
v_gene: TRBV5-1
CDR3aa: CASSLVRTGISTGELFF
CDR3nt: TGCGCCAGCAGCTTGGTTCGGACAGGGATCTCCACCGGGGAGCTGTTTTTT

len: 15
d_gene: .
j_gene: TRBJ1-4
v_gene: TRBV5-6
CDR3aa: CASSLNAGKNEKLFF
CDR3nt: TGTGCCAGCAGCTTGAATGCAGGGAAAAATGAAAAACTGTTTTTT

len: 14
d_gene: .
j_gene: TRBJ1-4
v_gene: TRBV6-6
CDR3aa: CATAWGQTNEKLFF
CDR3nt: TGTGCCACCGCCTGGGGGCAAACTAATGAAAAACTGTTTTTT

len: 15
d_gene: .
j_gene: TRBJ1-4
v_gene: TRBV18
CDR3aa: CASSPRQGNNEKLFF
CDR3nt: TGTGCCAGCTCACCACGTCAGGGGAATAATGAAAAACTGTTTTTT

len: 13
d_gene: .
j_gene: TRBJ1-5
v_gene: TRBV7-2
CDR3aa: CASSGKGKQPQHF
CDR3nt: TGTGCCAGCAGCGGGAAGGGGAAACAGCCCCAGCATTTT

len: 16
d_gene: .
j_gene: TRBJ1-1
v_gene: TRBV5-6
CDR3aa: CASSLGAGRHSTEAFF
CDR3nt: TGTGCCAGCAGCCTAGGGGCAGGGCGACATAGCACTGAAGCCTTCTTT

len: 16
d_gene: TRBD1
j_gene: TRBJ1-5
v_gene: TRBV11-2
CDR3aa: CASSGIQGARREPQHF
CDR3nt: TGTGCCAGCAGCGGAATACAGGGGGCGCGTCGGGAGCCCCAGCATTTT